The source of this T cell receptor beta chain is a study of cytomegalovirus exposure and HLA in healthy donors. On this clone itself: The target antigen is unknown.

CDR1 is MNHEY and CDR2 is SMNVEV in the germline V gene (reference sequence). V lost 2 bases to trimming and J lost 4 bases; unmatched junction nucleotides: 6. This CDR3 spans 15 amino acids. Study conclusions and caveats: The study assumed roughly uniform donor sequencing depth for presence/absence analyses.

The PCR contained 60 Vbeta and 13 Jbeta primers. TCRdb's copy holds only in-frame clones and misses some; the assay was immunoSEQ multiplex PCR. The profile shows under 200,000 clones, roughly 80% of them singletons. This receptor was identified in a man aged 45-65 years in good health and CMV-seronegative. The sequenced sample was PBMCs. The chain has TRBV27 and TRBJ1-2; 8 bases agree with TRBD1. CDR3 in DNA: TGTGCCAGCAGTTTACTTTCAGGGGGCGTCTATGGCTACACCTTC. This translates into CASSLLSGGVYGYTF.